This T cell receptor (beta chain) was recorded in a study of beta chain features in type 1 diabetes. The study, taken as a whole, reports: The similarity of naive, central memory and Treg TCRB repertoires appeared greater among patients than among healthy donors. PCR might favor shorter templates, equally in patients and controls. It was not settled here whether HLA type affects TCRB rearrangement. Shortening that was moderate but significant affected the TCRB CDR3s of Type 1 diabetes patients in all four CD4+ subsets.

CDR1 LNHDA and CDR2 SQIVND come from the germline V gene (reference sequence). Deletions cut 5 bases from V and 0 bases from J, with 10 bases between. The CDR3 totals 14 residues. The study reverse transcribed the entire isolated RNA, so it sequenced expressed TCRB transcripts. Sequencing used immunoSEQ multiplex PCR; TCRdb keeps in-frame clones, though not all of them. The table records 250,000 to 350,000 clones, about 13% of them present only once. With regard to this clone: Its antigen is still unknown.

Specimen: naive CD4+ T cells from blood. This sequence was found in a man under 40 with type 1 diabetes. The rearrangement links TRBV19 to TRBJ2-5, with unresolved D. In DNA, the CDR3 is TGTGCCAGTAGTGAGCTCCAGGACCAAGAGACCCAGTACTTC. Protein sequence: CASSELQDQETQYF.